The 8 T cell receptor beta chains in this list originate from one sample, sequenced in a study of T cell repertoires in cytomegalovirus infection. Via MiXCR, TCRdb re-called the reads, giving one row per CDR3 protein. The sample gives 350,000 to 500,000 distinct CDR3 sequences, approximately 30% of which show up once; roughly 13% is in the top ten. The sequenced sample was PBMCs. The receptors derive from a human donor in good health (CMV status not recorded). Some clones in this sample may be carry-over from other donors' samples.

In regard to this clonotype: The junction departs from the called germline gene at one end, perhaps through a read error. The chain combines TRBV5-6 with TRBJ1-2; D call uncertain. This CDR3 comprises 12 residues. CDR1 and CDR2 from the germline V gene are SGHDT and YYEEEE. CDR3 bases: TGTGCCAGCAGCTTGCCCAACTATGGCTACAACTTC. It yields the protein CASSLPNYGYNF.

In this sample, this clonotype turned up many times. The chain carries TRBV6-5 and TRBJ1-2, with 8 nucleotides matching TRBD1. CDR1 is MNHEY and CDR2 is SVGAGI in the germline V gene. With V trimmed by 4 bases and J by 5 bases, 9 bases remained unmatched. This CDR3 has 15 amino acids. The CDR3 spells CASSSGQGLGYGYTF. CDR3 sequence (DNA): TGTGCCAGCAGTTCCGGACAGGGTCTGGGGTATGGCTACACCTTC.

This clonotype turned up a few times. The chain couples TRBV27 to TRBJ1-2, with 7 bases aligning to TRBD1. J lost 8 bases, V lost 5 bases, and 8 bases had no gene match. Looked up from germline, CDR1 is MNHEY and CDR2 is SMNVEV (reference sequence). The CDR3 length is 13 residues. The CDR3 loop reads CASSATGAGGYTF. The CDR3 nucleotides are TGTGCCAGCAGTGCCACAGGGGCGGGAGGCTACACCTTC.

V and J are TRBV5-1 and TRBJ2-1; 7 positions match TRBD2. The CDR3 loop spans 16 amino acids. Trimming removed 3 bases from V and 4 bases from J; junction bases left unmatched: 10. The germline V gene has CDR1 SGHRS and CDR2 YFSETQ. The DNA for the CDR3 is TGCGCCAGCAGCTCGGGACTACGTGAGACTTACAATGAGCAGTTCTTC. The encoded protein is CASSSGLRETYNEQFF.

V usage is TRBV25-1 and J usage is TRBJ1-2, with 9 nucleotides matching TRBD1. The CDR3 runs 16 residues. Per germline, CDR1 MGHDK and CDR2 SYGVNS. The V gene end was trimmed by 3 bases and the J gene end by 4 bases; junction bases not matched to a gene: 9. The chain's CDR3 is CASSDLGTGSLYGYTF. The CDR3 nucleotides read TGTGCCAGCAGTGATTTAGGGACAGGGTCCCTCTATGGCTACACCTTC.

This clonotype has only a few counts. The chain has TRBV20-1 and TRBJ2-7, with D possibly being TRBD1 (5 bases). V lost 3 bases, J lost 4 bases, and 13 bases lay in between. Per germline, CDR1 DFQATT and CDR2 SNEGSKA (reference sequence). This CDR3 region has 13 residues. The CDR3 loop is CSARVQGGYEQYF. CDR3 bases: TGCAGTGCTAGGGTCCAGGGCGGATACGAGCAGTACTTC.

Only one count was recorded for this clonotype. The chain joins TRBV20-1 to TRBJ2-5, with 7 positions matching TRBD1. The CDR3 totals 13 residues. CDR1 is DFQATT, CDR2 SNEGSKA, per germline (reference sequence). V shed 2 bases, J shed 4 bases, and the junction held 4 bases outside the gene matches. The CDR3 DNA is TGCAGTGCTAGATTTAGGGGGCGAGAGACCCAGTACTTC. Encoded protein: CSARFRGRETQYF.

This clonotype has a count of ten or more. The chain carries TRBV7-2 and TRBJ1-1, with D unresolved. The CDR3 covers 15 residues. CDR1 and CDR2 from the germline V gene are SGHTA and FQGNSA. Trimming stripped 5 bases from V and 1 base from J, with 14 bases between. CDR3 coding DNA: TGTGCCAGCAGCCCGGGGATCGCTTGGAACACTGAAGCTTTCTTT. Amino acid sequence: CASSPGIAWNTEAFF. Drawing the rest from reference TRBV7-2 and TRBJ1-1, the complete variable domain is GAGVSQSPSNKVTEKGKDVELRCDPISGHTALYWYRQSLGQGLEFLIYFQGNSAPDKSGLPSDRFSAERTGGSVSTLTIQRTQQEDSAVYLCASSPGIAWNTEAFFGQGTRLTVV.